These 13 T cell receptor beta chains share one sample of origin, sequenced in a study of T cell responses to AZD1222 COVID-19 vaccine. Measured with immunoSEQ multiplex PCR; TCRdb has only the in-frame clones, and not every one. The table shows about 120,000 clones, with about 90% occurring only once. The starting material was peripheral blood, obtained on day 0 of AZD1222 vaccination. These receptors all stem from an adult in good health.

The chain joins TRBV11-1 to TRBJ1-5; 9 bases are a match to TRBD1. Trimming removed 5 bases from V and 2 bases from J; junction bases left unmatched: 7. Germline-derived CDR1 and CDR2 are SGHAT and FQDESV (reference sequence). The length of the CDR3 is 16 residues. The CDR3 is CASSPTGGMGNQPQHF. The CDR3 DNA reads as TGTGCCAGCAGCCCTACAGGGGGCATGGGCAATCAGCCCCAGCATTTT.

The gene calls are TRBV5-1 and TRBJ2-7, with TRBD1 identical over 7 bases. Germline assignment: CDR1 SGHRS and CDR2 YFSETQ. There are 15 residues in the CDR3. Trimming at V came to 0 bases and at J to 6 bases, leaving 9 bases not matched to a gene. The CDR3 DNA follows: TGCGCCAGCAGCTTGGGAAAAACAGGGGCGGGCGAGCAGTACTTC. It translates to CASSLGKTGAGEQYF.

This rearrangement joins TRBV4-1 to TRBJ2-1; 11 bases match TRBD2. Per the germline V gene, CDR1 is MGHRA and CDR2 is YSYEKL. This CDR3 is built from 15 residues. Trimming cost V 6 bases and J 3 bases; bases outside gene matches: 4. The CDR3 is CASSPGLADYNEQFF. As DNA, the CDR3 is TGCGCCAGCAGTCCGGGACTAGCGGACTACAATGAGCAGTTCTTC.

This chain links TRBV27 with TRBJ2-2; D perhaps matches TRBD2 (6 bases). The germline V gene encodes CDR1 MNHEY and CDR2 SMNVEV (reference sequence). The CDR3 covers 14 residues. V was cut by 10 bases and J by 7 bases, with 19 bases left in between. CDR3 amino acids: CATRGSIGVGELFF. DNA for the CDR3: TGTGCCACCCGGGGGAGCATTGGGGTCGGGGAGCTGTTTTTT.

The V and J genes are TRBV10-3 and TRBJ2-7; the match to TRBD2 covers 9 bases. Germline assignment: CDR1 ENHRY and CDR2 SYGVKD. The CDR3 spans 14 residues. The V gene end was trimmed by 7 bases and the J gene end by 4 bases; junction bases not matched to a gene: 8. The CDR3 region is CAINSGLASYEQYF. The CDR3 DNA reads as TGTGCCATCAACTCGGGACTAGCCTCATACGAGCAGTACTTC.

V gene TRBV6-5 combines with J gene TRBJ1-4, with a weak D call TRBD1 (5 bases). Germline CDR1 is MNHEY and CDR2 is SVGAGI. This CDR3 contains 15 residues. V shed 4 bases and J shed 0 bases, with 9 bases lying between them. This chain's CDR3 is CASSSRGATNEKLFF. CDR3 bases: TGTGCCAGCAGTTCTCGGGGGGCAACTAATGAAAAACTGTTTTTT.

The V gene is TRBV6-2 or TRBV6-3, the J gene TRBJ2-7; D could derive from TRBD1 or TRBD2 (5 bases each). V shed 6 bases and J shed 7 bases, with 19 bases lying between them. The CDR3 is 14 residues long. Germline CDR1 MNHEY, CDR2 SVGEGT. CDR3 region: CASSSTNRPGEQYF. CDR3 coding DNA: TGTGCCAGCAGCTCAACCAACAGGCCGGGGGAGCAGTACTTC.

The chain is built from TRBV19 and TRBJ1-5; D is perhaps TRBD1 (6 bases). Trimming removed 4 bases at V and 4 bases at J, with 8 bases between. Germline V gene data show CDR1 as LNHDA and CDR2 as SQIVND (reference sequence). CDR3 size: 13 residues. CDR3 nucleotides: TGTGCCAGTAGTAGACAGGCTAATCAGCCCCAGCATTTT. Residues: CASSRQANQPQHF.

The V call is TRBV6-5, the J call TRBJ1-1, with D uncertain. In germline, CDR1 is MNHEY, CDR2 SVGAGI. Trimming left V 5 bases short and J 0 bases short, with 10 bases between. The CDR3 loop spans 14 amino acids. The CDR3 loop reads CASSTDIMNTEAFF. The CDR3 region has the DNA TGTGCCAGCAGTACTGATATCATGAACACTGAAGCTTTCTTT.

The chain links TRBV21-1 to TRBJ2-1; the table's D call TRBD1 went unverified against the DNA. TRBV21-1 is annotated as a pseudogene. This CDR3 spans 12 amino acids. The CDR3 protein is CASSYRVNEQFF. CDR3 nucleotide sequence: TGTGCCAGCAGCTACAGGGTCAATGAGCAGTTCTTC.

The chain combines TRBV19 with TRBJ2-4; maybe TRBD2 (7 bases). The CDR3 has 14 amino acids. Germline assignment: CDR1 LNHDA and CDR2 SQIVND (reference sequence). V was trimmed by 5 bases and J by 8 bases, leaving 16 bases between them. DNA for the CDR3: TGTGCCAGTAGTCAGTGGGGGGGGCCTGACATTCAGTACTTC. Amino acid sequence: CASSQWGGPDIQYF.

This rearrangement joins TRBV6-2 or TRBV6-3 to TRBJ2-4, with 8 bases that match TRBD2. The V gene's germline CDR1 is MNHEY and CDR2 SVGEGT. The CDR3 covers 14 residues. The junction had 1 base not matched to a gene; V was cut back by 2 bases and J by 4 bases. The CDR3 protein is CASSYGLAKNIQYF. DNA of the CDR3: TGTGCCAGCAGTTACGGACTAGCTAAAAACATTCAGTACTTC.

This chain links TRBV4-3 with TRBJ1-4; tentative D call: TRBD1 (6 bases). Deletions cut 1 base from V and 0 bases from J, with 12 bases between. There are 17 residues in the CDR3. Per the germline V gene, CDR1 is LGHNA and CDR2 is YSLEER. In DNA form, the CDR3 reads TGCGCCAGCAGCCAAGGGACAGCCCCTGCAACTAATGAAAAACTGTTTTTT. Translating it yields CASSQGTAPATNEKLFF.